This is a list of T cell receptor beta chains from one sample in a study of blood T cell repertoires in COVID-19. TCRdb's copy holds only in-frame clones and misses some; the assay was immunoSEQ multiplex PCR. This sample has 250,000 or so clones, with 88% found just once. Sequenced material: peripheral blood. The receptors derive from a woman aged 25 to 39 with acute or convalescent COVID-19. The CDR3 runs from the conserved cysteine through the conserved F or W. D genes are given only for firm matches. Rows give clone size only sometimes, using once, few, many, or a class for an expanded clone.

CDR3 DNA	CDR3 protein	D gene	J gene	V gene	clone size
TGCAGCGTCCCGGCGGGGGACCAAACTAATGAAAAACTGTTTTTT	CSVPAGDQTNEKLFF	-	TRBJ1-4	TRBV29-1	-
TGTGCCAGTAGTTCTGTGACTAGCGGAACCTACGAGCAGTACTTC	CASSSVTSGTYEQYF	TRBD2	TRBJ2-7	TRBV19	-
TGTGCCAGCAGCCCCCCCCCGTCCCATAATTCACCCCTCCACTTT	CASSPPPSHNSPLHF	-	TRBJ1-6	TRBV6-5	-
TGTGCCAGCAGCCAAGCGGGACAAACCGGTGAGCAGTTCTTC	CASSQAGQTGEQFF	-	TRBJ2-1	TRBV4-2	-
TGTGCCAGCAGCGGGGTTATGGGAGATAACGGGGAGCTGTTTTTT	CASSGVMGDNGELFF	-	TRBJ2-2	TRBV9	once
TGTGCCAGCAGTCCCCAGCTAGCGGGAGTCGAGCAGTTCTTC	CASSPQLAGVEQFF	TRBD2	TRBJ2-1	TRBV27	-
TGTGCCAGTAGTACTCTAGCGGGGTCAGAGACCCAGTACTTC	CASSTLAGSETQYF	TRBD2	TRBJ2-5	TRBV19	-
TGTGCCAGTAGTATTGGGAGACAATCGACTAATGAAAAACTGTTTTTT	CASSIGRQSTNEKLFF	-	TRBJ1-4	TRBV19	once
TGTGCCAGCAGCTTCGGGGGATTTGAAGCTTTCTTT	CASSFGGFEAFF	-	TRBJ1-1	TRBV28	-
TGTGCCAGCAGTTCCCCACTCGAGACCCAGTACTTC	CASSSPLETQYF	-	TRBJ2-5	TRBV6-2/TRBV6-3	-
TGCAGCGCCCTCGGGGTTGGCTACACCTTC	CSALGVGYTF	-	TRBJ1-2	TRBV29-1	once
TGTGCCAGCAGCCAACCGGGACAGGGGGCGACCCAGTACTTC	CASSQPGQGATQYF	TRBD1	TRBJ2-5	TRBV3-1/TRBV3-2	-
TGCGCCAGCAGCTCGGGATCTAGCGGGAGTTTCGAGCAGTACTTC	CASSSGSSGSFEQYF	TRBD2	TRBJ2-7	TRBV5-1	-
TGTGCCAGCAGCCCGAGGCGACAGGGCGGCACTGAAGCTTTCTTT	CASSPRRQGGTEAFF	TRBD1	TRBJ1-1	TRBV7-2	-
TGTGCCACCAGCAGAGTACATAAGCCCGGGACAGGGGTCTACAATGAGCAGTTCTTC	CATSRVHKPGTGVYNEQFF	TRBD1	TRBJ2-1	TRBV15	-
TGTGCCAGCAGCCCTTCCGGGGGGCGCGGGTTGGAGCAGTACTTC	CASSPSGGRGLEQYF	-	TRBJ2-7	TRBV5-4	-
TGTGCCAGCAGTTCCGGTGAGAACCAAGAGACCCAGTACTTC	CASSSGENQETQYF	-	TRBJ2-5	TRBV27	few
TGTGCCAGCAAAAAGGGGCTAACGCCTGGAAACACCATATATTTT	CASKKGLTPGNTIYF	-	TRBJ1-3	TRBV7-9	few
TGCGCCAGCAGCCAAGAACGGTCCTACGAGCAGTACTTC	CASSQERSYEQYF	-	TRBJ2-7	TRBV4-3	-
TGTGCCATCCGACAGGGGAGGACCGGGGAGCTGTTTTTT	CAIRQGRTGELFF	TRBD1	TRBJ2-2	TRBV10-3	-
TGTGCCAGCTCACCACTGTCTCTCGGGGGTCTAATCGGGAGCGTGTGGGAGGATTTCCACGAGCAGTACTTC	CASSPLSLGGLIGSVWEDFHEQYF	-	TRBJ2-7	TRBV18	-
TGCGCCAGCAGCTTGAAAGACAGGGGGCCACTAGCGGGGCCAAACAAAAACATTCAGTACTTC	CASSLKDRGPLAGPNKNIQYF	-	TRBJ2-4	TRBV5-1	once
TGTGCCAGCAGACCGACAGGGAGTTATGAAGCTTTCTTT	CASRPTGSYEAFF	TRBD1	TRBJ1-1	TRBV12-3/TRBV12-4	-
TGTGCCAGCAGCTTAGGCCCCGTAGTGGTCGAAAAACTGTTTTTT	CASSLGPVVVEKLFF	-	TRBJ1-4	TRBV11-3	-
TGCGCCAGCAGCCAGGAGAGAGTGGGGCAGGGGGGAAATTCACCCCTCCACTTT	CASSQERVGQGGNSPLHF	TRBD1	TRBJ1-6	TRBV4-1	-
TGCGCCAGCAGGGACACCCAAGAGACCCAGTACTTC	CASRDTQETQYF	-	TRBJ2-5	TRBV5-1	-
TGTGCCATCAGTGGGACCGGGACTCAGCAGTTCTTC	CAISGTGTQQFF	-	TRBJ2-1	TRBV10-3	-
TGTGCCAGCACCTCCCGCAACAGGGGGTCTAACGAGCAGTACTTC	CASTSRNRGSNEQYF	TRBD1	TRBJ2-7	TRBV27	-
TGTGCCAGCAGCGCTCGGGGAGATACCTACGAGCAGTACTTC	CASSARGDTYEQYF	-	TRBJ2-7	TRBV5-4	few
TGTGCCAGCAGCCCGACAGGGGGAAGCACTGAAGCTTTCTTT	CASSPTGGSTEAFF	TRBD1	TRBJ1-1	TRBV5-4	once
TGTGCCAGCAGTTTTCCGGGACAGGGCATTTACGAGCAGTACTTC	CASSFPGQGIYEQYF	TRBD1	TRBJ2-7	TRBV27	-
TGTGCCAGCAACAAGCTAGCGGGTAGCTCCTACAATGAGCAGTTCTTC	CASNKLAGSSYNEQFF	TRBD2	TRBJ2-1	TRBV19	once